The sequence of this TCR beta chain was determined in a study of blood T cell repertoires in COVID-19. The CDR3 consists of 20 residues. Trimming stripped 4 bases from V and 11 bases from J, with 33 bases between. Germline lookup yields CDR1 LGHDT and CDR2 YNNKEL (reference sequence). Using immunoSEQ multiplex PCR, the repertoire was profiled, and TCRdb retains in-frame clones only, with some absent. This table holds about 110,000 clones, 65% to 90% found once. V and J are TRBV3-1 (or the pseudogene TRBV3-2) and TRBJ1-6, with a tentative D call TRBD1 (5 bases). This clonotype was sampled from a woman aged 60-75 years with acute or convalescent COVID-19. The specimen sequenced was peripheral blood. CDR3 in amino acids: CASSPIEGTAIPRRSAPLHF. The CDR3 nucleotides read TGTGCCAGCAGCCCGATTGAGGGGACTGCCATTCCAAGAAGGTCGGCACCCCTCCACTTT.